This is a list of T cell receptor beta chains from one sample in a study of T cell changes during pregnancy in multiple sclerosis. Sequencing used immunoSEQ multiplex PCR; TCRdb keeps in-frame clones, though not all of them. The profile shows around 17,000 clones, around 95% of them singletons. The starting material was peripheral blood, obtained in the third trimester of pregnancy. Receptors originate from a female donor with multiple sclerosis, enrolled in a pregnancy study. Each CDR3 is given with its conserved first and last residue. The order of the fields is V gene, D gene, J gene, clone size, CDR3 DNA, CDR3 protein. D genes are given only for firm matches. Not all rows give a size; the values are once, few, many and, for expanded clones, a class.

V: TRBV7-2; D: .; J: TRBJ2-1; size: .; DNA: TGTGCCAGCAGCGTACAGGATGTCAGCTCCTACAATGAGCAGTTCTTC; CDR3: CASSVQDVSSYNEQFF
V: TRBV20-1; D: .; J: TRBJ2-1; size: .; DNA: TGCAGTGCCGCGAGGGGGAATGAGCAGTTCTTC; CDR3: CSAARGNEQFF
V: TRBV29-1; D: .; J: TRBJ2-1; size: .; DNA: TGCAGCGGGACCCCACTAGCTGCAACCTCCTACAATGAGCAGTTCTTC; CDR3: CSGTPLAATSYNEQFF
V: TRBV7-8; D: .; J: TRBJ2-1; size: .; DNA: TGTGCCAGCAGACCGACTAGAACGCCCTACAATGAGCAGTTCTTC; CDR3: CASRPTRTPYNEQFF
V: TRBV5-1; D: TRBD1; J: TRBJ1-2; size: .; DNA: TGCGCCAGCAGCTTACAAGGGGGCGGCTATGGCTACACCTTC; CDR3: CASSLQGGGYGYTF
V: TRBV7-2; D: TRBD2; J: TRBJ2-7; size: once; DNA: TGTGCCAGCAGCTTAATTGGACTAGCGGGCTACGAGCAGTACTTC; CDR3: CASSLIGLAGYEQYF
V: TRBV15; D: TRBD2; J: TRBJ2-7; size: .; DNA: TGTGCCACCAGCAGTCTACTAGCGGGAGGAGGGGGCGAGCAGTACTTC; CDR3: CATSSLLAGGGGEQYF
V: TRBV7-9; D: TRBD1; J: TRBJ1-5; size: .; DNA: TGTGCCAGCAGCTTAGTAGAGGGGACAGTTTCTGCTCAGCCCCAGCATTTT; CDR3: CASSLVEGTVSAQPQHF
V: TRBV5-4; D: TRBD2; J: TRBJ2-1; size: .; DNA: TGTGCCAGCAGCTTGGCCTTACTAGCGGAGCAGTTCTTC; CDR3: CASSLALLAEQFF
V: TRBV29-1; D: .; J: TRBJ2-7; size: .; DNA: TGCAGCGCCGCTCGGGGGGCGAACTACGAGCAGTACTTC; CDR3: CSAARGANYEQYF
V: TRBV30; D: TRBD1; J: TRBJ2-7; size: few; DNA: TGTGCCTGTCCGGGACAGGGGGGGTACGAGCAGTACTTC; CDR3: CACPGQGGYEQYF
V: TRBV7-6; D: TRBD1; J: TRBJ2-1; size: .; DNA: TGTGCCAGCAGCCGGGGACAGGGAATCTCCTACAATGAGCAGTTCTTC; CDR3: CASSRGQGISYNEQFF
V: TRBV19; D: TRBD1; J: TRBJ2-7; size: .; DNA: TGTGCCAGTAGTAAACCGGGACAGTATAGCGAGCAGTACTTC; CDR3: CASSKPGQYSEQYF
V: TRBV5-4; D: .; J: TRBJ2-7; size: .; DNA: TGTGCCAGCAGGACCGCAGGCTCCTACGAGCAGTACTTC; CDR3: CASRTAGSYEQYF
V: TRBV10-1; D: TRBD2; J: TRBJ2-3; size: .; DNA: TGCGCCAGCACTCCCGGGACTAGCGAATCAGATACGCAGTATTTT; CDR3: CASTPGTSESDTQYF
V: TRBV7-2; D: TRBD2; J: TRBJ2-1; size: .; DNA: TGTGCCAGCAGCCGAAGGCGGCAGACTAGCGAAATTAGCCTCCAGTTCTTC; CDR3: CASSRRRQTSEISLQFF
V: TRBV7-8; D: TRBD1; J: TRBJ1-2; size: .; DNA: TGTGCCAGCAGCACTGGACAGGACTATGGCTACACCTTC; CDR3: CASSTGQDYGYTF
V: TRBV18; D: .; J: TRBJ2-7; size: .; DNA: TGTGCCAGCTCACCAATGCGAGGGAACTACGAGCAGTACTTC; CDR3: CASSPMRGNYEQYF
V: TRBV7-9; D: .; J: TRBJ2-3; size: .; DNA: TGTGCCAGCAGCCAGCAAGGGGGAAGCACAGATACGCAGTATTTT; CDR3: CASSQQGGSTDTQYF
V: TRBV2; D: TRBD2; J: TRBJ2-7; size: .; DNA: TGTGCCAGCGGAGGGACTAGCCGTCTCTACGAGCAGTACTTC; CDR3: CASGGTSRLYEQYF